The text below deals with one T cell receptor beta chain. The antigen is not known. Genomic DNA was the PCR template. A primer set of 30 forward and 13 reverse primers amplified the CDR3. TCRdb re-derived calls from the multiplex PCR reads in MiXCR, one entry per CDR3 protein. The sample consists of 250,000 or so distinct CDR3 sequences, around 47% of them appearing once. The sample originates from a study of type 1 and type 2 diabetes patients. Overall study: Samples came from type 1 diabetic, type 2 diabetic or nondiabetic people, recruited in China. Magnetic bead positive selection isolated CD4+ or CD8+ T cells from PBMCs.

Trimming removed 4 bases from V and 4 bases from J, with 14 bases in between. In germline, CDR1 is LNHDA, CDR2 SQIVND (reference sequence). This CDR3 is 15 amino acids long. Study-wide results and caveats: Type 2 diabetes patients had few highly-expanded CD4+ clones, median one.

The source is a man aged 18 to 29 with type 2 diabetes. The rearrangement joins TRBV19 to TRBJ1-5; D is possibly TRBD1 (5 bases). The material sequenced was peripheral blood mononuclear cells (PBMCs). CDR3 amino acids: CASSRGGIGNQPQHF. The CDR3 coding sequence is TGTGCCAGTAGTAGGGGCGGGATTGGGAATCAGCCCCAGCATTTT.